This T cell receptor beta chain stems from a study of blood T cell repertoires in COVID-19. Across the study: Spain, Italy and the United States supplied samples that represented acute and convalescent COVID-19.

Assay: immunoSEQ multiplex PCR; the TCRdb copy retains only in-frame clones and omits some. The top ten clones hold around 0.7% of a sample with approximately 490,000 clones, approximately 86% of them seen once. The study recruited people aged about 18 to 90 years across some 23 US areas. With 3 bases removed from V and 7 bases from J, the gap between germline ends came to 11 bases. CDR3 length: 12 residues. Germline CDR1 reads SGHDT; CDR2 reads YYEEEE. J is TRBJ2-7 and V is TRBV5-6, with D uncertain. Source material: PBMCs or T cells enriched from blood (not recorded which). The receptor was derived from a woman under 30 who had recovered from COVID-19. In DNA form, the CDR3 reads TGTGCCAGCAGCTCGCTGAGTTTGGAGCAGTACTTC. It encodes CASSSLSLEQYF.